This T cell receptor beta chain came from a study of regulatory T cells in long-lasting Graves disease. Findings and limits, study-wide: Those with persistent disease had in common more public clonotypes (about 2,700) than new patients (approximately 920).

Arm-PCR of CDR3 regions with iRepertoire HTBI primers generated TCR beta libraries. TCRdb re-called the multiplex PCR reads with MiXCR, one entry per CDR3 protein. The sample carries 550,000 to 650,000 distinct CDR3 sequences, about 15% recorded once. As to this clonotype: The target antigen is unknown.

Time point of the sample: newly diagnosed GD, antithyroid drugs for less than 3 months. The authors made the TCR library using RNA they extracted from PBMCs. The CDR3 runs 15 residues. Germline V gives CDR1 SGHDN, CDR2 FVKESK. Trimming cost V 2 bases and J 2 bases; bases outside gene matches: 3. These data were likewise used in another study, on T cells in Graves' hyperthyroidism and ophthalmopathy.

The clonotype comes from a man between 18 and 35 years old with Graves disease. The chain employs TRBV14 and TRBJ2-1, with TRBD1 matching over 7 bases. The sample here was peripheral blood mononuclear cells (PBMCs), taken at new diagnosis, from a patient treated with antithyroid drugs. The CDR3 here is CASSQKTGPYNEQFF. The CDR3 DNA is TGTGCCAGCAGCCAAAAGACAGGGCCCTACAATGAGCAGTTCTTC.